A single sample is the source of the 32 T cell receptor beta chains below, sequenced in a study of control samples from healthy donors and cancer patients. The repertoire was sequenced with immunoSEQ multiplex PCR; TCRdb's copy has only in-frame clones and lacks some. The table records approximately 79,000 clones, 89% of them present only once. The specimen was blood. The receptors derive from a man aged 50-60 years in good health.

The chain is built from TRBV7-2 and TRBJ1-1; TRBD1 matches 9 bases. The junction had 5 bases not matched to a gene; V was cut back by 1 base and J by 8 bases. The CDR3 runs 14 residues. CDR1 and CDR2 (germline): SGHTA, FQGNSA. Here the CDR3 DNA reads TGTGCCAGCAGCTTAGTAGGGACAGGGTCCGAAGCTTTCTTT. Amino acid sequence: CASSLVGTGSEAFF.

The chain is built from TRBV6-2 or TRBV6-3 and TRBJ2-2; no definite D call. V dropped 4 bases and J dropped 5 bases, with 8 bases sitting between them. CDR1 MNHEY and CDR2 SVGEGT come from the germline V gene. The CDR3 totals 13 residues. CDR3 in amino acids: CASSLLSTGELFF. DNA of the CDR3: TGTGCCAGCAGTTTACTTTCAACCGGGGAGCTGTTTTTT.

This chain links TRBV5-4 with TRBJ1-3, with 8 positions matching TRBD1. The CDR3 runs to 14 residues. Germline V gene data show CDR1 as SGHNT and CDR2 as YYREEE (reference sequence). The junction had 2 bases not matched to a gene; V was cut back by 2 bases and J by 4 bases. This CDR3 reads CASSLQGVGNTIYF. CDR3 DNA: TGTGCCAGCAGCTTACAGGGGGTCGGAAACACCATATATTTT. Full variable domain (outside the CDR3, taken from reference TRBV5-4 and TRBJ1-3): ETGVTQSPTHLIKTRGQQVTLRCSSQSGHNTVSWYQQALGQGPQFIFQYYREEENGRGNFPPRFSGLQFPNYSSELNVNALELDDSALYLCASSLQGVGNTIYFGEGSWLTVV.

This chain links TRBV3-1 (or the pseudogene TRBV3-2) with TRBJ2-1; D might be TRBD1 or TRBD2, each matching 5 bases. CDR1 and CDR2 from the germline V gene are LGHDT and YNNKEL (reference sequence). CDR3 length: 17 amino acids. Trimming removed 5 bases from V and 4 bases from J, with 21 bases in between. DNA of the CDR3: TGTGCCAGCAGCGGCGGAAATGGGGGTAGGATTTACAATGAGCAGTTCTTC. Its protein product is CASSGGNGGRIYNEQFF.

A single count supports this clone. J is TRBJ1-1 and V is TRBV6-5, with TRBD1 matching over 8 bases. Germline trimming cut 8 bases from V and 0 bases from J; bases unmatched to any gene: 2. The CDR3 extends over 13 amino acids. CDR1 MNHEY and CDR2 SVGAGI come from the germline V gene. The CDR3 DNA is TGTGCCAGCGGGGACAGGTTGAACACTGAAGCTTTCTTT. Translation gives CASGDRLNTEAFF.

V gene TRBV19 combines with J gene TRBJ1-1; a possible D gene is TRBD1 (5 bases). This CDR3 has 14 amino acids. Trimming left V 6 bases short and J 7 bases short, with 18 bases between. Germline CDR1 is LNHDA and CDR2 is SQIVND (reference sequence). CDR3 residues: CASRHEGRGGEAFF. The CDR3 nucleotides are TGTGCCAGTAGACACGAGGGGCGTGGTGGTGAAGCTTTCTTT.

The rearrangement links TRBV5-5 to TRBJ1-4; D remains ambiguous. V shed 0 bases and J shed 3 bases, with 18 bases lying between them. The CDR3 is 18 residues long. Per germline, CDR1 SGHKS and CDR2 YYEKEE (reference sequence). The DNA of the CDR3 is TGTGCCAGCAGCTTGGGCCCTGGAGGAGCGCAGGCTAATGAAAAACTGTTTTTT. Protein: CASSLGPGGAQANEKLFF.

J is TRBJ2-1 and V is TRBV30; 7 bases map to TRBD1. This CDR3 has 15 residues. Germline assignment: CDR1 GTSNPN and CDR2 SVGIG (reference sequence). V was clipped by 0 bases and J by 6 bases; unmatched bases: 8. CDR3 DNA: TGTGCCTGGAGTGTAAGTATATGGACAGGCAATGAGCAGTTCTTC. Protein: CAWSVSIWTGNEQFF.

The gene calls are TRBV2 and TRBJ2-1; 8 bases fit TRBD2. The CDR3 has 15 residues. Germline loops: CDR1 SNHLY, CDR2 FYNNEI. After removal of 6 bases from V and 9 bases from J, the junction contained 13 bases not matched to a gene. CDR3 amino acids: CASRGLAAGSGEQFF. The CDR3 bases are TGTGCCAGCAGAGGACTAGCAGCGGGTTCGGGTGAGCAGTTCTTC.

This chain uses TRBV7-2 with TRBJ2-7, with a weak D call TRBD2 (5 bases). CDR1 is SGHTA, CDR2 FQGNSA, per germline. With 3 bases removed from V and 1 base from J, the gap between germline ends came to 10 bases. The CDR3 is 14 amino acids. For the CDR3, the DNA is TGTGCCAGCAGCTTCTTACCGGGGTCCTACGAGCAGTACTTC. Translating gives CASSFLPGSYEQYF.

V usage is TRBV11-3 and J usage is TRBJ2-5; TRBD1 agrees at 10 bases. The germline V gene encodes CDR1 SGHNT and CDR2 YENEEA. The CDR3 sequence is 15 residues long. Trimming removed 5 bases from V and 4 bases from J; junction bases left unmatched: 7. DNA for the CDR3: TGTGCCAGCAGCACTGGACAGGGGGATGGAGAGACCCAGTACTTC. Its protein product is CASSTGQGDGETQYF. Looking up the rest from reference TRBV11-3 and TRBJ2-5 gives the full variable domain: EAGVVQSPRYKIIEKKQPVAFWCNPISGHNTLYWYLQNLGQGPELLIRYENEEAVDDSQLPKDRFSAERLKGVDSTLKIQPAELGDSAVYLCASSTGQGDGETQYFGPGTRLLVL.

CDR3 sequence reads: CASSPSGGLDEQYF. The CDR3 DNA reads as TGTGCCAGCTCACCATCCGGGGGGCTGGACGAGCAGTACTTC. The chain recombines TRBV18 with TRBJ2-7; the D gene is possibly TRBD2 (7 bases). The germline V and J ends were trimmed by 2 bases and 5 bases, with 13 bases remaining between them. This CDR3 comprises 14 residues. In germline, CDR1 is KGHSH, CDR2 LQKENI.

This clone is a singleton in its sample. This chain joins TRBV19 and TRBJ2-3; 11 bases align to TRBD1. The CDR3 is 16 amino acids. Germline-derived CDR1 and CDR2 are LNHDA and SQIVND (reference sequence). The V gene end was trimmed by 10 bases and the J gene end by 4 bases; junction bases not matched to a gene: 13. The CDR3 region is CATRTGTGGLADTQYF. CDR3 sequence (DNA): TGTGCCACCAGAACCGGGACAGGGGGTCTCGCAGATACGCAGTATTTT.

The chain combines TRBV10-3 with TRBJ1-2; D unclear. V dropped 2 bases and J dropped 4 bases, with 5 bases sitting between them. CDR1 is ENHRY and CDR2 is SYGVKD in the germline V gene. The CDR3 loop spans 12 amino acids. This chain's CDR3 is CAISEGSYGYTF. The DNA for the CDR3 is TGTGCCATCAGTGAGGGGTCCTATGGCTACACCTTC.

Here the CDR3 reads CSVETGGGTEAFF. The DNA of the CDR3 is TGCAGCGTTGAAACGGGGGGAGGCACTGAAGCTTTCTTT. The chain uses TRBV29-1 and TRBJ1-1, with D perhaps matching TRBD1 (5 bases). The CDR3 sequence is 13 residues long. V was pared by 2 bases and J by 4 bases, with 11 bases between. The germline V gene encodes CDR1 SQVTM and CDR2 ANQGSEA.

The chain employs TRBV6-5 and TRBJ2-5, with D hard to call. Germline values: CDR1 MNHEY, CDR2 SVGAGI. The CDR3 runs to 15 residues. The ends were cut back, 0 bases at V and 5 bases at J, with 13 bases in the middle. In DNA form, the CDR3 reads TGTGCCAGCAGTTACTCAGGAGTAAATCAGGAGACCCAGTACTTC. Its protein is CASSYSGVNQETQYF.

V gene TRBV5-3 combines with J gene TRBJ1-2, with 9 bases that match TRBD1. TRBV5-3 is recorded as an ORF, its role being uncertain. This CDR3 has 15 residues. Germline trimming cut 0 bases from V and 4 bases from J; bases unmatched to any gene: 4. The CDR3: CARSLGQGVLYGYTF. The CDR3 DNA follows: TGTGCCAGAAGCTTGGGACAGGGGGTACTCTATGGCTACACCTTC.

This chain connects TRBV10-3 to TRBJ1-2; TRBD1 agrees at 8 bases. V gave up 5 bases and J gave up 2 bases; unmatched junction bases: 7. CDR1 ENHRY and CDR2 SYGVKD come from the germline V gene. This CDR3 contains 15 residues. Written as DNA, the CDR3 is TGTGCCATCAGTTCCGGGACAGGAGAAAACTATGGCTACACCTTC. It codes for CAISSGTGENYGYTF.

The rearrangement joins TRBV27 to TRBJ1-6, with D unclear. CDR1 and CDR2 from the germline V gene are MNHEY and SMNVEV (reference sequence). CDR3 length: 17 residues. Between the trimmed V and J ends, which lost 2 bases and 0 bases, there was a span of 11 bases. The CDR3 DNA reads TGTGCCAGCAGTTTACTCCCCGGGCGCTCCTATAATTCACCCCTCCACTTT. Translation: CASSLLPGRSYNSPLHF.

This clone came up once. The chain couples TRBV11-3 to TRBJ2-3; 7 bases are shared with TRBD2. The V segment lost 5 bases and the J segment 4 bases; nucleotides outside the gene matches: 6. Germline values: CDR1 SGHNT, CDR2 YENEEA. The CDR3 length is 14 residues. As DNA, the CDR3 is TGTGCCAGCAGCCTCCGGGGGGAGTCAGATACGCAGTATTTT. Encoded protein: CASSLRGESDTQYF.

V usage is TRBV7-8 and J usage is TRBJ2-7; tentative D call: TRBD2 (5 bases). This CDR3 is built from 16 residues. V was pared by 0 bases and J by 0 bases, with 12 bases between. The germline gives CDR1 SGHVS, CDR2 FQNEAQ. CDR3: CASSLAGTEVSYEQYF. CDR3 in DNA: TGTGCCAGCAGCTTAGCGGGAACGGAGGTCTCCTACGAGCAGTACTTC.

The chain employs TRBV2 and TRBJ1-1; weak D call: TRBD1 (5 bases). The germline CDR1 and CDR2 sequences are SNHLY and FYNNEI. V lost 11 bases and J 5 bases, leaving 12 bases between the germline ends. This CDR3 is 11 amino acids long. The CDR3 region is CADRGNTEAFF. In nucleotides, the CDR3 is TGTGCCGACAGAGGGAATACTGAAGCTTTCTTT. The whole variable domain, filled in from reference TRBV2 and TRBJ1-1, reads EPEVTQTPSHQVTQMGQEVILRCVPISNHLYFYWYRQILGQKVEFLVSFYNNEISEKSEIFDDQFSVERPDGSNFTLKIRSTKLEDSAMYFCADRGNTEAFFGQGTRLTVV.

The chain combines TRBV5-1 with TRBJ2-1; TRBD2 matches 9 bases. After removal of 0 bases from V and 9 bases from J, the junction contained 7 bases not matched to a gene. CDR3 length equals 15 residues. The V gene's germline CDR1 is SGHRS and CDR2 YFSETQ. The CDR3 sequence: CASSLVASGEGEQFF. CDR3 DNA: TGCGCCAGCAGCTTGGTGGCTAGCGGGGAAGGTGAGCAGTTCTTC.

V usage is TRBV7-9 and J usage is TRBJ1-5; 7 bases fit TRBD1. Trimming at V came to 1 base and at J to 1 base, leaving 4 bases not matched to a gene. This CDR3 is 16 amino acids long. Looked up from germline, CDR1 is SEHNR and CDR2 is FQNEAQ (reference sequence). CDR3 residues: CASSLGQGVSNQPQHF. In DNA form, the CDR3 reads TGTGCCAGCAGCTTAGGACAGGGAGTAAGCAATCAGCCCCAGCATTTT. Based on the CDR3 plus reference TRBV7-9 and TRBJ1-5, the full variable domain is DTGVSQNPRHKITKRGQNVTFRCDPISEHNRLYWYRQTLGQGPEFLTYFQNEAQLEKSRLLSDRFSAERPKGSFSTLEIQRTEQGDSAMYLCASSLGQGVSNQPQHFGDGTRLSIL.

The V and J genes are TRBV4-1 and TRBJ1-4, with no clear D. Trimming took off 5 bases at V and 0 bases at J, with 13 bases between the two ends. The length of the CDR3 is 16 residues. CDR1 and CDR2 (germline): MGHRA, YSYEKL. The CDR3 is CASSAPTAATNEKLFF. The DNA of the CDR3 is TGCGCCAGCAGCGCACCTACGGCCGCAACTAATGAAAAACTGTTTTTT.

This chain uses TRBV9 with TRBJ1-4; D gene ambiguous. There are 15 residues in the CDR3. Germline-derived CDR1 and CDR2 are SGDLS and YYNGEE. The V gene lost 0 bases and the J gene lost 9 bases, with 15 bases spanning the gap. CDR3 region: CASSVARAVLKKLFF. The CDR3 bases are TGTGCCAGCAGCGTAGCTAGGGCGGTGTTGAAAAAACTGTTTTTT.

V usage is TRBV18 and J usage is TRBJ2-2; 7 bases align to TRBD1. With V trimmed by 8 bases and J by 4 bases, 7 bases remained unmatched. From germline, CDR1 is KGHSH and CDR2 LQKENI. The CDR3 contains 14 residues. CDR3 in DNA: TGTGCCAGCAGACAGGGCCTTTCCACCGGGGAGCTGTTTTTT. It is translated as CASRQGLSTGELFF. Full variable domain (rest looked up from reference TRBV18 and TRBJ2-2): NAGVMQNPRHLVRRRGQEARLRCSPMKGHSHVYWYRQLPEEGLKFMVYLQKENIIDESGMPKERFSAEFPKEGPSILRIQQVVRGDSAAYFCASRQGLSTGELFFGEGSRLTVL.

CDR3 DNA sequence: TGTGCCAGCAGCTTGGCGATGGGGAGTGATGAAGCTTTCTTT. Its protein is CASSLAMGSDEAFF. V is TRBV5-8 and J is TRBJ1-1, with unresolved D. V was cut by 0 bases and J by 7 bases, with 13 bases left in between. The CDR3 loop spans 14 amino acids. The germline gives CDR1 SGHTS, CDR2 YDEGEE.

The chain recombines TRBV18 with TRBJ1-6, with TRBD1 as a possible D gene (6 bases). V lost 3 bases and J 5 bases, leaving 14 bases between the germline ends. This CDR3 comprises 16 residues. The germline CDR1 and CDR2 sequences are KGHSH and LQKENI. The CDR3 protein is CASSPIQGNHNSPLHF. DNA for the CDR3: TGTGCCAGCTCACCTATACAGGGAAATCATAATTCACCCCTCCACTTT.

The chain carries TRBV25-1 and TRBJ2-2; TRBD2 aligns across 14 bases. J lost 2 bases, V lost 6 bases, and 2 bases had no gene match. The CDR3 has 16 residues. The V gene's germline CDR1 is MGHDK and CDR2 SYGVNS. The CDR3, as DNA: TGTGCCAGCAGGACTAGCGGGGGGGCTAACACCGGGGAGCTGTTTTTT. This encodes CASRTSGGANTGELFF.

The chain employs TRBV7-9 and TRBJ2-1; no firm D call. From germline, CDR1 is SEHNR and CDR2 FQNEAQ (reference sequence). The V gene lost 1 base and the J gene lost 15 bases, with 13 bases spanning the gap. The CDR3 runs 12 residues. CDR3 sequence: CASSLGGDGPFF. The CDR3 coding sequence is TGTGCCAGCAGCTTAGGGGGTGACGGGCCGTTCTTC.

The CDR3 DNA is TGTGCCAGCAGTCCCTGGGACAGGGGTTATGGCTACACCTTC. It is translated as CASSPWDRGYGYTF. V gene TRBV27 combines with J gene TRBJ1-2; 10 bases are a match to TRBD1. Trimming took 5 bases from V and 5 from J; bases not matched to a gene: 5. CDR1 and CDR2 (germline): MNHEY, SMNVEV (reference sequence). CDR3 size: 14 residues.